The rows below give T cell receptor beta chains drawn from one sample of a study of blood T cell repertoires in COVID-19. Libraries were prepared by immunoSEQ multiplex PCR; TCRdb keeps only in-frame clonotypes and omits some of them. The data contain around 260,000 clones, approximately 80% of them seen just once; the ten biggest clones take up less than 5%. Sequencing used peripheral blood. These receptors were taken from a man in his 60s with acute or convalescent COVID-19. Both conserved end residues are part of each CDR3. The order of the fields is D gene, V gene, clone size, J gene, CDR3 protein, CDR3 DNA. The D gene is left open where the match is weak. Not every row has a clone size; where given, it reads once, few, many or a size class.

TRBD2	TRBV7-3	-	TRBJ2-2	CASSPKGGLANTGELFF	TGTGCCAGCAGCCCTAAGGGGGGACTAGCGAACACCGGGGAGCTGTTTTTT
TRBD2	TRBV30	few	TRBJ2-2	CAWSLAGGDTGELFF	TGTGCCTGGAGTTTAGCGGGGGGGGACACCGGGGAGCTGTTTTTT
-	TRBV27	-	TRBJ2-1	CASSRSGGAYNEQFF	TGTGCCAGCAGCCGGTCCGGGGGAGCTTACAATGAGCAGTTCTTC
TRBD1	TRBV18	-	TRBJ1-1	CASSQYEQGANTEAFF	TGTGCCAGCTCACAATACGAACAGGGGGCGAACACTGAAGCTTTCTTT
TRBD2	TRBV28	-	TRBJ2-7	CASTDGFLKGLNEQYF	TGTGCCAGCACCGACGGGTTCCTTAAGGGACTAAACGAGCAGTACTTC
-	TRBV7-6	-	TRBJ1-5	CASSPGVVGSNQPQHF	TGTGCCAGCAGCCCAGGGGTCGTGGGGAGCAATCAGCCCCAGCATTTT
-	TRBV5-1	-	TRBJ2-3	CASSPYTDTQYF	TGCGCCAGCAGCCCGTACACAGATACGCAGTATTTT
-	TRBV7-9	-	TRBJ2-7	CASSLYGTQGYDEQYF	TGTGCCAGCAGCCTTTATGGGACTCAGGGTTACGACGAGCAGTACTTC
TRBD1	TRBV11-2	-	TRBJ1-4	CASSSAQGDNEKLFF	TGTGCCAGCAGCTCCGCCCAGGGGGATAATGAAAAACTGTTTTTT
-	TRBV27	few	TRBJ2-6	CASSFMTGSSSGANVLTF	TGTGCCAGCAGTTTTATGACAGGCTCGAGCTCTGGGGCCAACGTCCTGACTTTC
TRBD1	TRBV6-5	-	TRBJ1-2	CASSTRTGDYGYTF	TGTGCCAGCAGTACGCGGACAGGCGACTATGGCTACACCTTC
-	TRBV6-5	-	TRBJ2-3	CASRLPKLADTQYF	TGTGCCAGCAGACTCCCCAAGTTGGCAGATACGCAGTATTTT
TRBD2	TRBV7-3	-	TRBJ2-1	CASSSTSGRSYNEQFF	TGTGCCAGCAGCTCCACTAGCGGTCGCTCCTACAATGAGCAGTTCTTC
TRBD2	TRBV6-2/TRBV6-3	-	TRBJ2-3	CASSWGGSGADTQYF	TGTGCCAGCAGTTGGGGCGGGAGTGGGGCAGATACGCAGTATTTT
TRBD1	TRBV11-2	once	TRBJ2-3	CASSRTGQGVTDTQYF	TGTGCCAGCAGCCGAACCGGACAGGGGGTTACAGATACGCAGTATTTT
-	TRBV5-1	-	TRBJ2-7	CASSFPRPGAGDEQYF	TGCGCCAGCAGCTTTCCCCGGCCAGGGGCTGGGGACGAGCAGTACTTC
-	TRBV11-1	-	TRBJ1-1	CASSLRGARGNTEAFF	TGTGCCAGCAGCTTAAGAGGGGCGCGGGGAAACACTGAAGCTTTCTTT
TRBD1	TRBV29-1	few	TRBJ1-1	CSVERTGLNTEAFF	TGCAGCGTGGAGAGGACAGGGTTGAACACTGAAGCTTTCTTT
TRBD1	TRBV7-6	few	TRBJ1-1	CASSYGQGDTEAFF	TGTGCCAGCAGCTACGGACAGGGGGATACTGAAGCTTTCTTT
TRBD1	TRBV6-5	-	TRBJ1-6	CASSPGQAYNSPLHF	TGTGCCAGCAGCCCCGGACAGGCCTATAATTCACCCCTCCACTTT
TRBD1	TRBV19	-	TRBJ1-1	CASSLDRGYGAFF	TGTGCCAGTAGTTTGGACAGGGGGTATGGAGCTTTCTTT
-	TRBV6-5	-	TRBJ1-6	CASIDSLYNSPLHF	TGTGCCAGCATCGACAGCCTCTATAATTCACCCCTCCACTTT
-	TRBV13	few	TRBJ1-2	CASSLERLHGYTF	TGTGCCAGCAGCTTAGAGAGGCTGCATGGCTACACCTTC
-	TRBV5-4	-	TRBJ2-5	CASSRSGTRSQETQYF	TGTGCCAGCAGCCGTTCCGGGACTCGTAGCCAAGAGACCCAGTACTTC
-	TRBV12-3/TRBV12-4	-	TRBJ2-2	CASSLGDTGELFF	TGTGCCAGCAGTTTAGGAGATACCGGGGAGCTGTTTTTT
-	TRBV7-2	-	TRBJ1-4	CASSPDGGRAGEKLFF	TGTGCCAGCAGTCCAGACGGCGGGAGGGCTGGTGAAAAACTGTTTTTT
TRBD1	TRBV28	-	TRBJ2-7	CASSLQGRGSYEQYF	TGTGCCAGCAGTCTACAGGGGCGTGGCTCCTACGAGCAGTACTTC
TRBD2	TRBV10-3	-	TRBJ2-1	CAISETSGMGHEQFF	TGTGCCATCAGTGAGACTAGCGGGATGGGGCATGAGCAGTTCTTC
TRBD1	TRBV14	-	TRBJ2-1	CASSQGQGAVNEQFF	TGTGCCAGCAGCCAAGGACAGGGGGCTGTCAATGAGCAGTTCTTC
-	TRBV30	once	TRBJ1-5	CAWTPGQSNQPQHF	TGTGCCTGGACACCGGGACAAAGCAATCAGCCCCAGCATTTT
-	TRBV12-3/TRBV12-4	-	TRBJ2-2	CASRRQEAGELFF	TGTGCCAGCAGACGACAGGAGGCCGGGGAGCTGTTTTTT
-	TRBV7-2	-	TRBJ2-7	CASSLREAGYEQYF	TGTGCCAGCAGCTTACGCGAGGCCGGATACGAGCAGTACTTC
TRBD1	TRBV6-1	-	TRBJ1-4	CASSEGDRGRGKLFF	TGTGCCAGCAGTGAAGGGGACAGGGGGCGCGGGAAACTGTTTTTT
TRBD1	TRBV6-6	-	TRBJ1-1	CASSWEDRGLGEAFF	TGTGCCAGCAGTTGGGAGGACAGGGGGCTGGGTGAAGCTTTCTTT
TRBD1	TRBV7-8	-	TRBJ1-4	CASSLVGQAGLDEKLFF	TGTGCCAGCAGCTTAGTCGGACAGGCAGGTCTAGACGAAAAACTGTTTTTT
-	TRBV28	-	TRBJ2-5	CASSSHTRGRETQYF	TGTGCCAGCAGTTCCCATACTAGGGGGAGAGAGACCCAGTACTTC
-	TRBV28	once	TRBJ2-7	CASRLQGNSEQYF	TGTGCCAGCAGATTGCAGGGGAACAGCGAGCAGTACTTC
TRBD1	TRBV18	-	TRBJ1-5	CASSPRTGDTHDQPQHF	TGTGCCAGCTCACCAAGAACAGGGGACACGCACGATCAGCCCCAGCATTTT
TRBD1	TRBV7-8	once	TRBJ2-7	CASSLGRGLYEQYF	TGTGCCAGCAGCTTAGGTAGGGGGCTCTACGAGCAGTACTTC
-	TRBV30	-	TRBJ1-5	CAWSVRFNQPQHF	TGTGCCTGGAGTGTACGGTTTAATCAGCCCCAGCATTTT